Sequencing of this TCR beta chain was carried out in a study of cytotoxic CD8 clonotypes in ibrutinib-treated CLL. About the research overall: Patients attained about 24 partial and 2 complete responses; at median around 67 months, approximately 15 remained remitted while about twelve progressed.

As for this clone: Its antigen remains unidentified.

Study-wide points: T-cell clonality at baseline went above that of age-matched healthy donors and rose and fell with circulating CD8+ T-cell counts. The study found clonality rose at ibrutinib response, then fell toward baseline at progression. Public clonotypes, found uncommonly, either contracted or stayed stable on treatment.

The germline V gene encodes CDR1 SGHTA and CDR2 FQGTGA. The CDR3 extends over 14 amino acids. Trimming cost V 2 bases and J 4 bases, with 12 bases left between them. Method: immunoSEQ multiplex PCR; TCRdb's copy keeps in-frame clones and lacks some. The sample includes more than 200,000 clones, around three quarters of them seen just once. Sequences were derived from PBMCs, sampled after 24 months of ibrutinib treatment. This TCR derives from a human donor with chronic lymphocytic leukemia. The rearrangement uses TRBV7-3 and TRBJ2-7; a weak D match, TRBD2 (6 bases). CDR3 amino acids: CASSLGGIEYEQYF. CDR3 sequence (DNA): TGTGCCAGCAGCTTAGGCGGGATCGAGTACGAGCAGTACTTC.